This T cell receptor beta chain was sequenced during a study of cytomegalovirus exposure and HLA in healthy donors. Vbeta (60) and Jbeta (13) primers were used in the PCR. Some clones are missing from TCRdb's copy, which holds only in-frame ones; the method was immunoSEQ multiplex PCR. The table records about 120,000 clones, 75% to 85% of them present only once. Study-wide points: In a later analysis, at a false discovery rate of 0.05, 16,951 TCR beta sequences matched HLA alleles.

In germline, CDR1 is MNHEY, CDR2 SVGAGI. The CDR3 has 14 residues. V dropped 4 bases and J dropped 2 bases, with 8 bases sitting between them. A word on this clone: The antigen is not known.

Source material: PBMCs. The rearrangement links TRBV6-5 to TRBJ2-2; D is unresolved. The TCR sequence derives from a female donor in good health and CMV-seropositive. As DNA, the CDR3 is TGTGCCAGCAGTTGGCTCCACAACACCGGGGAGCTGTTTTTT. Protein sequence: CASSWLHNTGELFF.